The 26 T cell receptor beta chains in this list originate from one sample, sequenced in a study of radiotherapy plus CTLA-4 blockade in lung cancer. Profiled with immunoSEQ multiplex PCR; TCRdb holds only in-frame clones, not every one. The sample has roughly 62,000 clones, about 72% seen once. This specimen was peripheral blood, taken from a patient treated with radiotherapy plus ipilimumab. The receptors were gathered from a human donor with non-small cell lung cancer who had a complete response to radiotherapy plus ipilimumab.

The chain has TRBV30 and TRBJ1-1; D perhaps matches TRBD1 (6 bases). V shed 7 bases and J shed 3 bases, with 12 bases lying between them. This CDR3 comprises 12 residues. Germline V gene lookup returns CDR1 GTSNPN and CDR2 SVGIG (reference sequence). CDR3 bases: TGTGCCTTAGGGGGAGAGGACACTGAAGCTTTCTTT. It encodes CALGGEDTEAFF.

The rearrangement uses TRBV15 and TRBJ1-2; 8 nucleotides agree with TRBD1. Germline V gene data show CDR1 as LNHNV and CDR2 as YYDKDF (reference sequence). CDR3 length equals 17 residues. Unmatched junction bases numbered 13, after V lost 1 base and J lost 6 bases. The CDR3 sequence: CATSRGNRGQGGDGYTF. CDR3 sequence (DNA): TGTGCCACCAGCAGAGGGAATCGTGGACAGGGCGGCGATGGCTACACCTTC.

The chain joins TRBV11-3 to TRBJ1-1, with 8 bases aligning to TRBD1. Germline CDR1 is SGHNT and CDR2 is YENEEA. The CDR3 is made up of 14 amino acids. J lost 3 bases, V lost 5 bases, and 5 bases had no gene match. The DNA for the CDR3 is TGTGCCAGCAGCCGGACAGGGTCGGACACTGAAGCTTTCTTT. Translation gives CASSRTGSDTEAFF.

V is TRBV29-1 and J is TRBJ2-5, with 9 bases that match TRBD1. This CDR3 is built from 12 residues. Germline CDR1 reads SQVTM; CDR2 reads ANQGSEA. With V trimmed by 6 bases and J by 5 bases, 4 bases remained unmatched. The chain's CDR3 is CSVDRGSETQYF. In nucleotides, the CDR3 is TGCAGCGTGGACAGGGGATCCGAGACCCAGTACTTC.

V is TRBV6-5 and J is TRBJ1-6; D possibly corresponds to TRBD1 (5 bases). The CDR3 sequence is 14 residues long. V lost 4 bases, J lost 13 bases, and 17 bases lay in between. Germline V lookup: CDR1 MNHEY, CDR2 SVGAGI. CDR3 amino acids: CASSSGGVLPPLHF. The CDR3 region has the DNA TGTGCCAGCAGTTCCGGGGGAGTCCTACCCCCCCTCCACTTT.

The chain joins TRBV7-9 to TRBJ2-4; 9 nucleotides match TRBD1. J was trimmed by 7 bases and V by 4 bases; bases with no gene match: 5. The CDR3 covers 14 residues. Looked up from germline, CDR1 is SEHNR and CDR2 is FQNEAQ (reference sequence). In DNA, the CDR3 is TGTGCCAGCAGCTGGGGGGACAGGGATAACATTCAGTACTTC. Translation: CASSWGDRDNIQYF.

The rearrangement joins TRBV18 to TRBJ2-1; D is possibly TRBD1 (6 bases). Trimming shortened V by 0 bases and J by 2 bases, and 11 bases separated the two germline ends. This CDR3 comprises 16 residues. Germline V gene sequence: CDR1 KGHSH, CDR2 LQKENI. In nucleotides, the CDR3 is TGTGCCAGCTCACCACCCGGCAGGGGTGCCTACAATGAGCAGTTCTTC. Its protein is CASSPPGRGAYNEQFF.

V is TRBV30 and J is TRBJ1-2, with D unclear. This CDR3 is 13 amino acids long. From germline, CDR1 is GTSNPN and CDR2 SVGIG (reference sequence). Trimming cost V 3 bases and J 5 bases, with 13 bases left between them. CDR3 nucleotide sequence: TGTGCCTGGAGCATCACTGGAACTTATGGCTACACCTTC. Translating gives CAWSITGTYGYTF. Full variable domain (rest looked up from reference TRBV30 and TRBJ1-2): SQTIHQWPATLVQPVGSPLSLECTVEGTSNPNLYWYRQAAGRGLQLLFYSVGIGQISSEVPQNLSASRPQDRQFILSSKKLLLSDSGFYLCAWSITGTYGYTFGSGTRLTVV.

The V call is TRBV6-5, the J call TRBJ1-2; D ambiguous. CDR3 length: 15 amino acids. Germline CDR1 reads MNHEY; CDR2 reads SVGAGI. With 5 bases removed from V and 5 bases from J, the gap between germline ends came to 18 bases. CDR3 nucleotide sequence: TGTGCCAGCAGTACCCCGTTACCGGTCTGGTATGGCTACACCTTC. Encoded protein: CASSTPLPVWYGYTF.

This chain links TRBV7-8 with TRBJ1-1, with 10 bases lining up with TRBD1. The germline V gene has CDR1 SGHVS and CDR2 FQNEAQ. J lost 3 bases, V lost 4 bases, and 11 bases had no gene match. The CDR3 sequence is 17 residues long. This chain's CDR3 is CASSSRTGGGLYTEAFF. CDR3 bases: TGTGCCAGCAGCTCCAGGACAGGGGGAGGGTTGTACACTGAAGCTTTCTTT.

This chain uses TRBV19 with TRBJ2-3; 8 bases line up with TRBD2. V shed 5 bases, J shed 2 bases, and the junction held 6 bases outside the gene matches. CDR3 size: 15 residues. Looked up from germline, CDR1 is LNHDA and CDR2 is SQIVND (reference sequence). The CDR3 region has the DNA TGTGCCAGTAGTCCTGGGACTAGACACACAGATACGCAGTATTTT. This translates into CASSPGTRHTDTQYF.

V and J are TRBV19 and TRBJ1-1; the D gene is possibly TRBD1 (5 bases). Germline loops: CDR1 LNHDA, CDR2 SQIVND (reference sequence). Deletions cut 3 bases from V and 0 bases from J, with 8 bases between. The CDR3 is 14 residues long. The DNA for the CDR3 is TGTGCCAGTAGTATCCCCAGGGTGAACACTGAAGCTTTCTTT. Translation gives CASSIPRVNTEAFF.

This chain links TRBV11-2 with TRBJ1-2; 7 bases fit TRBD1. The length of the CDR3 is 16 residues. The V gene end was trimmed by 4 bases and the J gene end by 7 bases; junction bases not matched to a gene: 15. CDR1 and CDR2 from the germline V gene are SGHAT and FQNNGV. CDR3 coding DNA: TGTGCCAGCAGCTCTCCCAGAAGGGGGCGCGAGTCTGGCTACACCTTC. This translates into CASSSPRRGRESGYTF.

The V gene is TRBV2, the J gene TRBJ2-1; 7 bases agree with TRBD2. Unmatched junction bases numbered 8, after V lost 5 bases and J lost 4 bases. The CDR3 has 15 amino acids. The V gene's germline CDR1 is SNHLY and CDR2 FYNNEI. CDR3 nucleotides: TGTGCCAGCAGTCTCCGCGGGGGAAGGTACAATGAGCAGTTCTTC. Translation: CASSLRGGRYNEQFF.

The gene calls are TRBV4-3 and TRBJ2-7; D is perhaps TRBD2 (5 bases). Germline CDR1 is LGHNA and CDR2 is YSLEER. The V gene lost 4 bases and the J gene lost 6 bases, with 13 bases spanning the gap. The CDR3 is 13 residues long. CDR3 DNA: TGCGCCAGCAGCCGAGAAAGCCGGGGCGAGCAGTACTTC. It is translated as CASSRESRGEQYF.

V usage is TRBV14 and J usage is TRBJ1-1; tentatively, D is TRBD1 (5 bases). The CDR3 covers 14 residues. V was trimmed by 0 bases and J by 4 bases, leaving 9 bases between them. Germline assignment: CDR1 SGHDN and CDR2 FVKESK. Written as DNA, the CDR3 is TGTGCCAGCAGCCAAGACGGGGGTGCCACTGAAGCTTTCTTT. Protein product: CASSQDGGATEAFF. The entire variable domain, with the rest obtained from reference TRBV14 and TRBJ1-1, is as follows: EAGVTQFPSHSVIEKGQTVTLRCDPISGHDNLYWYRRVMGKEIKFLLHFVKESKQDESGMPNNRFLAERTGGTYSTLKVQPAELEDSGVYFCASSQDGGATEAFFGQGTRLTVV.

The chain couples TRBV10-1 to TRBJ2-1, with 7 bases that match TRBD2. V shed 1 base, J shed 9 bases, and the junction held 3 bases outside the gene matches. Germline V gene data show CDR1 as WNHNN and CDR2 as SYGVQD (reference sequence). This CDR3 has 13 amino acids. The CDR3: CASSELASGEQFF. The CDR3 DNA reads TGCGCCAGCAGTGAGTTGGCTAGCGGTGAGCAGTTCTTC.

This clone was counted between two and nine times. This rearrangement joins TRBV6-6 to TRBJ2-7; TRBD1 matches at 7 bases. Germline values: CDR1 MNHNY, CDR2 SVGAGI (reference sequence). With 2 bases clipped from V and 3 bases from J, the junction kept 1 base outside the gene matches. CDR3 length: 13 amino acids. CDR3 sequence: CASSYAGGYEQYF. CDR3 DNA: TGTGCCAGCAGTTACGCAGGGGGCTACGAGCAGTACTTC.

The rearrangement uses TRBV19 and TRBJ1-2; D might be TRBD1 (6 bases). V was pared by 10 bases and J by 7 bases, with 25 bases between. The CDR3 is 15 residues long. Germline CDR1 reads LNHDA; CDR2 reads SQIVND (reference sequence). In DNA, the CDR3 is TGTGCCACTTTGGGGCTGGGACACCGAAGAGGTGGCTACACCTTC. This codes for CATLGLGHRRGGYTF.

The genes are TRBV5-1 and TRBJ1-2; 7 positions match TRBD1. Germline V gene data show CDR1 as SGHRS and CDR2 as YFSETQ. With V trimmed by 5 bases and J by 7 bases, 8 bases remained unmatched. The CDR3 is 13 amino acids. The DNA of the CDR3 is TGCGCCAGCAGTTTAGACAGGGAGTTTGGCTACACCTTC. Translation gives CASSLDREFGYTF.

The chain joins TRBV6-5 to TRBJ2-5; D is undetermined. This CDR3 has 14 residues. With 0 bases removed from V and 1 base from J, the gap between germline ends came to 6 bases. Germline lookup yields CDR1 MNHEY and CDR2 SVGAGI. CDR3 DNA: TGTGCCAGCAGTTACTCGTTTATCCAAGAGACCCAGTACTTC. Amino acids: CASSYSFIQETQYF.

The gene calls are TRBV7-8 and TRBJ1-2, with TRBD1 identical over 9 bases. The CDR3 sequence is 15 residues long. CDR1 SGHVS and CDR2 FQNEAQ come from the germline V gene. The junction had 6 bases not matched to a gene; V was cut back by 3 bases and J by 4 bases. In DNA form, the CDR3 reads TGTGCCAGCAGCTTGAGGACAGGGGACCTCTATGGCTACACCTTC. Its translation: CASSLRTGDLYGYTF.

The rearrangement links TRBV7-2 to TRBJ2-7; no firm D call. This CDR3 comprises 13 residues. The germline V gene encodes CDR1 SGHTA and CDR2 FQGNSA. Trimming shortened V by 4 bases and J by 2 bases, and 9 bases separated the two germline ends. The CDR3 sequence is CASSSDGTYEQYF. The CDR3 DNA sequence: TGTGCCAGCAGCTCGGACGGCACCTACGAGCAGTACTTC.

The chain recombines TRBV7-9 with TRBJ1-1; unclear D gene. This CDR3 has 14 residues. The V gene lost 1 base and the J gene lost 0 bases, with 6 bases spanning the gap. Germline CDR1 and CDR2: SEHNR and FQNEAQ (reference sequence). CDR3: CASSLGTLNTEAFF. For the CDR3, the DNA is TGTGCCAGCAGCTTAGGGACGTTGAACACTGAAGCTTTCTTT.

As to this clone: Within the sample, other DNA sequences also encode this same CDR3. The CDR3 loop reads CASSGPGGAGSDYGYTF. CDR3 nucleotide sequence: TGTGCCAGCAGTGGTCCAGGGGGCGCGGGATCAGACTATGGCTACACCTTC. The rearrangement uses TRBV6-1 and TRBJ1-2; 8 bases align to TRBD1. V trimming: 4 bases; J trimming: 3 bases; junction bases outside the gene matches: 13. This CDR3 spans 17 amino acids. Germline-derived CDR1 and CDR2 are MNHNS and SASEGT.

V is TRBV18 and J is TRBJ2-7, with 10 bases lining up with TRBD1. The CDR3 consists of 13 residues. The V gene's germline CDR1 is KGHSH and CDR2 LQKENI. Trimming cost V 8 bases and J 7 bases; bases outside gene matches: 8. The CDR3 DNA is TGTGCCAGCGGGGACAGGGGCCTAGGTGAGCAGTACTTC. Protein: CASGDRGLGEQYF.